This T cell receptor (beta chain) was retrieved from a study of shared clonotypes between healthy human individuals. As for this clone: Its antigen is not known.

Into CD45RA+ naive and CD45RA-negative memory subsets, the CD4+ cells were split. The authors distributed each subset's genomic DNA evenly over several immunoSEQ plates. Per the study methods: Junction-only immunoSEQ sequences carried no quality scores, so filtering differed. Assay used: immunoSEQ multiplex PCR; TCRdb lists only in-frame clones, some missing. V and J calls plus clone size are reproduced from that table; the DNA served to infer D and trimming. The table lists some 2,100,000 clones, 90% to 96% of them singletons. Broader study findings: Generally, naive subsets (rather than memory subsets) showed larger estimated richness.

This CDR3 region has 13 residues. Looked up from germline, CDR1 is LNHDA and CDR2 is SQIVND (reference sequence). V lost 5 bases and J 2 bases, leaving 10 bases between the germline ends. Sequencing used naive CD4+ T cells sorted from blood. This sample's subset: CD45RA+ positively selected. The origin of this receptor is a young man in good health. This chain uses TRBV19 with TRBJ2-7, with D perhaps matching TRBD2 (5 bases). CDR3 residues: CASSGGQTYEQYF. The CDR3 DNA follows: TGTGCCAGTAGTGGCGGGCAGACCTACGAGCAGTACTTC. The full variable domain, its missing parts supplied by reference TRBV19 and TRBJ2-7, is DGGITQSPKYLFRKEGQNVTLSCEQNLNHDAMYWYRQDPGQGLRLIYYSQIVNDFQKGDIAEGYSVSREKKESFPLTVTSAQKNPTAFYLCASSGGQTYEQYFGPGTRLTVT.